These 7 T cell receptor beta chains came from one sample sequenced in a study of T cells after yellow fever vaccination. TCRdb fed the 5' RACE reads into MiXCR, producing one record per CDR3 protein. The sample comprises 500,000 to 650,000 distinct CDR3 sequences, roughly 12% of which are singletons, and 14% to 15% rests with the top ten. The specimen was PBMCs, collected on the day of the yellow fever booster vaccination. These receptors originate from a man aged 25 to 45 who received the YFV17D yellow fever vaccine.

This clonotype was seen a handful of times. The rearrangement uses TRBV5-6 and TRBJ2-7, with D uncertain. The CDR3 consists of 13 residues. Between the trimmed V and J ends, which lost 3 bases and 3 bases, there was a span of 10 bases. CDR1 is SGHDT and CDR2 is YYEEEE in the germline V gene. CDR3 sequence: CASSYLGFYEQYF. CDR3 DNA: TGTGCCAGCAGCTACTTGGGCTTCTACGAGCAGTACTTC.

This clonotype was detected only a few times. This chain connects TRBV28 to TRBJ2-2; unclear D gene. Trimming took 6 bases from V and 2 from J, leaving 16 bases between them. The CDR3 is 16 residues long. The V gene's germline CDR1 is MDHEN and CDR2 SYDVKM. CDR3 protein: CASREGPHENTGELFF. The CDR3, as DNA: TGTGCCAGCAGGGAAGGACCGCACGAAAACACCGGGGAGCTGTTTTTT.

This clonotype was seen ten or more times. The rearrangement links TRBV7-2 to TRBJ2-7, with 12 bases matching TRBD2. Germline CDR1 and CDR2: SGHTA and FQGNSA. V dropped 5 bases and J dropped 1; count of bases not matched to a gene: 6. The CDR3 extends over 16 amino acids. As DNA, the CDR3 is TGTGCCAGCAGCACTGGACTAGCGGGGAGGTCCTACGAGCAGTACTTC. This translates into CASSTGLAGRSYEQYF.

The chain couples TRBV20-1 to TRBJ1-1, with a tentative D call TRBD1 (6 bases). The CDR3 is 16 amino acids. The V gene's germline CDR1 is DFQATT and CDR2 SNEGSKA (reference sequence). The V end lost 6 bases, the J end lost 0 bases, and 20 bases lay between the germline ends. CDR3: CSATRNRVFVNTEAFF. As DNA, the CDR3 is TGCAGTGCCACCAGGAACAGGGTATTTGTGAACACTGAAGCTTTCTTT.

DNA for the CDR3: TGTGCCAGTTCGGGGACAGGGATTTCCATATATTTT. Translation: CASSGTGISIYF. This rearrangement joins TRBV12-3 or TRBV12-4 to TRBJ1-3; 9 bases are shared with TRBD1. Losses at the gene ends were 9 bases for V and 11 bases for J; bases not matched to a gene: 8. CDR3 size: 12 residues.

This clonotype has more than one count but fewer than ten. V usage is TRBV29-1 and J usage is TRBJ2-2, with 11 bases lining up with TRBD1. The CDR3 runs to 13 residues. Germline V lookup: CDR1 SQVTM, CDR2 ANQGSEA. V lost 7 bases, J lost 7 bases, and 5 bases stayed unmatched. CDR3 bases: TGCAGCGCATGGGACAGGGGGATCGGGGAGCTGTTTTTT. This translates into CSAWDRGIGELFF.

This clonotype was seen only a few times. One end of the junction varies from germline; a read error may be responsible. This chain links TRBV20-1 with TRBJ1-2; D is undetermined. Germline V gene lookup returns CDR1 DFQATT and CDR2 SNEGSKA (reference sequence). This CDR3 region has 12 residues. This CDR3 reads CSARDPRRAGIF. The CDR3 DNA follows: TGCAGTGCTAGAGATCCTCGCCGGGCGGGAATCTTC.